These T cell receptor beta chains were read from a single sample in a study of blood T cell repertoires in COVID-19. Produced via immunoSEQ multiplex PCR; TCRdb's table is partial and in-frame only. The table records fewer than 250,000 clones, approximately 87% of them present only once. Source material: peripheral blood. These receptors originate from a woman aged 65 to 85 with acute or convalescent COVID-19. Each CDR3 is given with its conserved first and last residue. The order of the fields is clone size, D gene, J gene, V gene, CDR3 protein, CDR3 DNA. D genes are given only for firm matches. Clone size, where shown, is once, few, many, or a class for clones that have expanded.

NA NA TRBJ2-7 TRBV5-1 CASSSSGSYEQYF TGCGCCAGCAGCTCCTCGGGGAGCTACGAGCAGTACTTC
NA TRBD2 TRBJ2-1 TRBV6-5 CASSRLAGADEQFF TGTGCCAGCAGTCGACTAGCGGGAGCAGATGAGCAGTTCTTC
NA NA TRBJ1-1 TRBV5-1 CASSPDGGGTEAFF TGCGCCAGCAGCCCCGACGGGGGGGGCACTGAAGCTTTCTTT
NA TRBD1 TRBJ1-1 TRBV18 CASSPRQGGMGTEAFF TGTGCCAGCTCACCCCGACAGGGAGGAATGGGCACTGAAGCTTTCTTT
NA NA TRBJ1-2 TRBV19 CASSMRLNYGYTF TGTGCCAGTAGTATGAGGTTGAACTATGGCTACACCTTC
NA NA TRBJ2-7 TRBV6-1 CASSEAPEGVYEQYF TGTGCCAGCAGTGAAGCGCCGGAAGGGGTGTACGAGCAGTACTTC
NA NA TRBJ1-1 TRBV5-1 CASSPPTYTEAFF TGCGCCAGCAGCCCCCCGACTTACACTGAAGCTTTCTTT
NA NA TRBJ1-2 TRBV5-1 CASSEQGIGNYGYTF TGCGCCAGCAGCGAGCAGGGAATCGGTAACTATGGCTACACCTTC
NA NA TRBJ2-7 TRBV7-8 CASSRAQGLNYEQYF TGTGCCAGCAGCCGAGCACAGGGCTTAAATTACGAGCAGTACTTC
NA NA TRBJ2-7 TRBV6-2/TRBV6-3 CASSDRTNWEQYF TGTGCCAGCAGTGACCGGACTAACTGGGAGCAGTACTTC
NA NA TRBJ2-2 TRBV7-2 CASSSGQITGELFF TGTGCCAGCAGCAGCGGACAGATCACCGGGGAGCTGTTTTTT
NA NA TRBJ1-1 TRBV20-1 CSAETNTEAFF TGCAGTGCGGAGACGAACACTGAAGCTTTCTTT
NA NA TRBJ1-2 TRBV28 CASSLSSVRSYGYTF TGTGCCAGCAGTTTATCTTCGGTGAGGTCCTATGGCTACACCTTC
NA TRBD1 TRBJ2-7 TRBV19 CASSRTGTGGYEQYF TGTGCCAGTAGTAGAACCGGGACAGGGGGCTACGAGCAGTACTTC
once TRBD1 TRBJ1-5 TRBV6-5 CASRPGQGYNQPQHF TGTGCCAGCAGACCGGGACAGGGATACAATCAGCCCCAGCATTTT
NA TRBD1 TRBJ1-2 TRBV18 CASSPSGTESWGYTF TGTGCCAGCTCACCAAGTGGGACAGAGTCTTGGGGCTACACCTTC
NA NA TRBJ2-1 TRBV18 CASSPQRVGYNEQFF TGTGCCAGCTCACCGCAGCGGGTCGGATACAATGAGCAGTTCTTC
once NA TRBJ2-7 TRBV11-3 CASSSARTAGSEQYF TGTGCCAGCAGCTCCGCCAGGACAGCGGGGAGCGAGCAGTACTTC
few TRBD1 TRBJ2-7 TRBV5-1 CASSLEGTGSYEQYF TGCGCCAGCAGCTTGGAAGGGACAGGTTCCTACGAGCAGTACTTC
NA TRBD2 TRBJ2-1 TRBV18 CASSASAGGSEQFF TGTGCCAGCTCAGCTTCGGCGGGAGGATCCGAGCAGTTCTTC
NA TRBD2 TRBJ2-1 TRBV4-3 CASSPTSGGNEQFF TGCGCCAGCAGTCCGACTAGCGGGGGGAATGAGCAGTTCTTC
NA TRBD2 TRBJ2-5 TRBV28 CASKTGTSGGETQYF TGTGCCAGCAAGACCGGGACTAGCGGTGGAGAGACCCAGTACTTC
NA NA TRBJ2-6 TRBV24-1 CATSDLGLGANVLTF TGTGCCACCAGTGATCTGGGGCTGGGGGCCAACGTCCTGACTTTC
few TRBD1 TRBJ2-2 TRBV5-4 CASRTTPGTGQVIGELFF TGTGCCAGTCGGACCACACCCGGGACAGGGCAAGTCATCGGGGAGCTGTTTTTT
NA NA TRBJ2-3 TRBV5-5 CASSLVSGRTDTQYF TGTGCCAGCAGCTTGGTCAGCGGACGCACAGATACGCAGTATTTT
NA TRBD2 TRBJ2-1 TRBV7-9 CASSPAGTSGGEQFF TGTGCCAGCAGTCCTGCCGGGACTAGCGGGGGGGAGCAGTTCTTC
NA NA TRBJ2-2 TRBV10-2 CASSESGHSGELFF TGCGCCAGCAGTGAGTCGGGGCACTCCGGGGAGCTGTTTTTT
few NA TRBJ1-2 TRBV7-2 CASSRRGTDDYGYTF TGTGCCAGCAGCAGAAGGGGGACGGACGACTATGGCTACACCTTC
once TRBD1 TRBJ2-7 TRBV6-5 CASSFGQGPWEQYF TGTGCCAGCAGTTTCGGACAGGGGCCTTGGGAGCAGTACTTC
NA NA TRBJ1-2 TRBV28 CASSTQVLSYGYTF TGTGCCAGCAGTACGCAGGTTCTCAGCTATGGCTACACCTTC
NA TRBD1 TRBJ1-6 TRBV7-2 CASSAQGQYNSPLHF TGTGCCAGCAGCGCGCAGGGACAGTATAATTCACCCCTCCACTTT
NA TRBD1 TRBJ1-1 TRBV18 CASSPVQGSGAFF TGTGCCAGCTCACCGGTACAGGGGAGCGGAGCTTTCTTT
NA NA TRBJ1-1 TRBV27 CASSLWGGDTGNTEAFF TGTGCCAGCAGTTTATGGGGCGGGGATACGGGGAACACTGAAGCTTTCTTT
NA TRBD1 TRBJ1-5 TRBV3-1/TRBV3-2 CASSQGQGGQPQHF TGTGCCAGCAGCCAAGGACAGGGAGGCCAGCCCCAGCATTTT
few NA TRBJ2-1 TRBV18 CASSPLGSYNEQFF TGTGCCAGCTCACCGCTCGGCTCCTACAATGAGCAGTTCTTC
NA TRBD1 TRBJ1-1 TRBV15 CATSIFLPGQTPEAFF TGTGCCACCAGCATTTTCCTTCCGGGACAGACCCCTGAAGCTTTCTTT
NA TRBD1 TRBJ1-3 TRBV5-1 CASSTGQGPGNTIYF TGCGCCAGCAGCACGGGACAGGGACCTGGAAACACCATATATTTT
NA TRBD1 TRBJ1-2 TRBV28 CASSLPTGISYGYTF TGTGCCAGCAGTCTCCCGACAGGGATCAGCTATGGCTACACCTTC
NA NA TRBJ2-1 TRBV6-6 CASSQRRGYNEQFF TGTGCCAGCAGCCAACGGCGGGGCTACAATGAGCAGTTCTTC
NA TRBD1 TRBJ1-1 TRBV18 CASSPPSLTGSEAFF TGTGCCAGCTCACCCCCTTCCCTGACAGGGAGTGAAGCTTTCTTT
NA NA TRBJ2-5 TRBV5-1 CASSLAANQETQYF TGCGCCAGCAGCTTGGCAGCGAACCAAGAGACCCAGTACTTC